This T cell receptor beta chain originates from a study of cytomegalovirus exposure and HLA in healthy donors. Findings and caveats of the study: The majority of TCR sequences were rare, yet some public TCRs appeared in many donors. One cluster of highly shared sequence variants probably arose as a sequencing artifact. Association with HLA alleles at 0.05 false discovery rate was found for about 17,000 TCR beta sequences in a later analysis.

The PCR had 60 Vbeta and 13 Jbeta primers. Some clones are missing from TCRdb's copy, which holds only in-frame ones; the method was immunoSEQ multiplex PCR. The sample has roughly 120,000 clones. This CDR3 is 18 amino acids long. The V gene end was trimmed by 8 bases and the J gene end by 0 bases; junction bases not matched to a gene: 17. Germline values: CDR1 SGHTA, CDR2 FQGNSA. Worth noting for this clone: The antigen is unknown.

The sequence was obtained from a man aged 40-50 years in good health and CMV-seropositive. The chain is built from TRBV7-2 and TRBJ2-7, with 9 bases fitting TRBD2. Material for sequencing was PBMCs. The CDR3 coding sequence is TGTGCCAGCGGAACTGTAGCGGGAGTAGTAGGGAGCTCCTACGAGCAGTACTTC. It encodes CASGTVAGVVGSSYEQYF. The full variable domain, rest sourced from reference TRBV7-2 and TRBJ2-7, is GAGVSQSPSNKVTEKGKDVELRCDPISGHTALYWYRQSLGQGLEFLIYFQGNSAPDKSGLPSDRFSAERTGGSVSTLTIQRTQQEDSAVYLCASGTVAGVVGSSYEQYFGPGTRLTVT.